The sequence of this T cell receptor (beta chain) was determined in a study of identical twins. Broader study findings: Out-of-frame beta chain sequences displayed weaker excess sharing between twins.

A universal primer site was added by template switching, and unique molecular identifiers were carried by the cDNA. TCRdb independently ran MiXCR on the 5' RACE reads; one entry per CDR3 protein. The data contain about 210,000 distinct CDR3 sequences, around a tenth of them singletons. The trim removed 5 bases at V and 7 bases at J, leaving 12 bases unmatched. Germline CDR1 and CDR2: SGHAT and FQNNGV. CDR3 size: 16 residues. This clonotype turned up a few times. Its target is not known. The J gene is TRBJ2-3, the V gene TRBV11-2, with TRBD1 matching 10 bases. The sequence derives from a woman under 30 in good health. Material for sequencing was memory (CD45RO+) T cells sorted from blood. The CDR3 DNA sequence: TGTGCCAGCAGCCCGAGGGAGACAGGGGGCCGACATACGCAGTATTTT. Translation gives CASSPRETGGRHTQYF.